Listed below are T cell receptor beta chains from one sample, sequenced in a study of blood T cell repertoires in COVID-19. Some clones are missing from TCRdb's copy, which holds only in-frame ones; the method was immunoSEQ multiplex PCR. In the table there are 400,000 to 450,000 clones, about 92% of which are singletons. Sequences were obtained from PBMCs or T cells enriched from blood (not recorded which). The receptors derive from a man in his late teens or twenties who had recovered from COVID-19. The conserved cysteine and the conserved F or W are not part of the CDR3 here.

j_call | v_call | cdr3_aa
TRBJ2-2 | TRBV9 | ASSVGRVNTGELF
TRBJ2-1 | TRBV5-8 | ASSSSEGSRRNEQF
TRBJ1-4 | TRBV5-1 | ASSLVGQGHANEKLF
TRBJ1-2 | TRBV5-1 | ASSLDRYDGYT
TRBJ1-2 | TRBV28 | ASNPSTGEYFGYT
TRBJ1-2 | TRBV7-9 | ASSLGEGPPGYT
TRBJ1-1 | TRBV7-3 | ASSLRGLGTEAF
TRBJ2-7 | TRBV30 | AWRTGGSYEQY
TRBJ1-6 | TRBV9 | ASSASGSYNSPLH
TRBJ2-3 | TRBV10-3 | AISGGLATDTQY
TRBJ1-1 | TRBV19 | ASSISYSNTEAF
TRBJ2-5 | TRBV10-3 | AISLGEQETQY
TRBJ1-3 | TRBV11-3 | ASSLYDTYSGNTIY
TRBJ1-2 | TRBV12-2 | ASRLGRVGYT
TRBJ1-2 | TRBV15 | ATSPDRNYGYT
TRBJ1-5 | TRBV7-2 | ASSPDRDNQPQH
TRBJ1-6 | TRBV3-1/TRBV3-2 | ASGVLDTGYNSPLH
TRBJ1-6 | TRBV9 | ASSVSGQNNSPLH
TRBJ1-4 | TRBV28 | AIRGGVREKLF
TRBJ1-2 | TRBV28 | ASSLGTLEGYT
TRBJ2-2 | TRBV4-1 | ASSHGDRENTGELF
TRBJ1-6 | TRBV3-1/TRBV3-2 | ASRGQTFNSPLH
TRBJ2-5 | TRBV5-1 | ASSLSPVEETQY
TRBJ1-2 | TRBV10-3 | AISEAEGWDGYT
TRBJ1-2 | TRBV12-3/TRBV12-4 | ASSSTGNYGYT
TRBJ2-2 | TRBV4-1 | ASSQDSRGGNTGELF
TRBJ2-1 | TRBV5-1 | ASSHRGFSYNEQF
TRBJ2-1 | TRBV27 | ASSLGDRAYNEQF
TRBJ2-1 | TRBV19 | ASSIEASSYNEQF
TRBJ1-2 | TRBV18 | ASSPVGDYGYT
TRBJ1-6 | TRBV10-2 | ASSFDRGNSPLH
TRBJ1-2 | TRBV5-4 | AWYRDLGGYT
TRBJ1-1 | TRBV5-5 | ASSSGVAEAF
TRBJ1-1 | TRBV29-1 | SVRDSLNTEAF
TRBJ1-6 | TRBV30 | AWSQGIRSPLH
TRBJ2-3 | TRBV5-4 | ASSLTGVPDTQY
TRBJ2-2 | TRBV5-1 | ASSLGGGTGELF
TRBJ1-1 | TRBV27 | ASSLEGSSTEAF
TRBJ1-6 | TRBV21-1 | ASSKGDRRPPPLH
TRBJ1-4 | TRBV7-9 | ASSLLGTGEFPTNEKLF
TRBJ2-1 | TRBV5-1 | ASSLGGAGGPNYNEQF
TRBJ2-7 | TRBV24-1 | ATSDHPGTVSH
TRBJ2-7 | TRBV29-1 | SASGDRYEQY
TRBJ2-3 | TRBV13 | ASSLQSTKSTDTQY
TRBJ1-3 | TRBV6-1 | ASSGHRGTGGNTIY
TRBJ2-5 | TRBV24-1 | ATSGRVGGTQY
TRBJ2-6 | TRBV9 | ASSRTVFTSGANVLT
TRBJ1-4 | TRBV11-2 | ASSFSEATNEKLF
TRBJ2-7 | TRBV3-1/TRBV3-2 | ASSLGARTSGAIYEQY
TRBJ1-2 | TRBV6-5 | ASSFGTGHGYT
TRBJ1-4 | TRBV10-3 | AISEARQIANEKLF
TRBJ1-5 | TRBV28 | ASSPRDRGLRGNQPQH
TRBJ1-6 | TRBV3-1/TRBV3-2 | ASSQGDNYNSPLH
TRBJ1-3 | TRBV29-1 | SAGQGAGNTIY
TRBJ2-5 | TRBV7-2 | ASSLGWGGTQY
TRBJ2-1 | TRBV6-5 | ASSWTSANNEQF
TRBJ1-3 | TRBV7-8 | ASRGTGGFGNTIY
TRBJ1-3 | TRBV5-5 | ASGGTGGNTIY
TRBJ2-7 | TRBV4-1 | ASSQGDRGMGEQY